This entry concerns a single TCR beta chain. Antigen: not known. The CDR3 loop spans 12 amino acids. From germline, CDR1 is SGHNT and CDR2 YYREEE (reference sequence). The data derive from a study of monozygotic twins with inflammatory bowel disease. Researchers generated cDNA in eight separate reactions per sample. TCRdb re-analyzed the 5' RACE reads; it lists each CDR3 protein once, without DNA. The repertoire table contains 200,000 to 250,000 distinct CDR3 sequences. The study's findings and limits: Inverse Simpson values showed less TCRbeta diversity in IBD patients than in their healthy co-twins.

This TCR was recovered from a human donor with ulcerative colitis or Crohn's disease, or a healthy co-twin of an affected twin (not recorded which). Specimen: blood. The chain links TRBV5-4 to TRBJ1-1. The CDR3 here is CASSLTGFEAFF.